These 31 T cell receptor beta chains share one sample of origin, sequenced in a study of blood T cell repertoires in COVID-19. Clones were sequenced by immunoSEQ multiplex PCR, and TCRdb holds only the in-frame ones, with some missing. This sample has 100,000 or so clones, with around 93% found just once. The sequenced sample was peripheral blood. The receptors shown here come from a middle-aged man with acute or convalescent COVID-19.

The chain couples TRBV28 to TRBJ2-2, with TRBD1 as a possible D gene (6 bases). This CDR3 has 13 residues. V was trimmed by 6 bases and J by 5 bases, leaving 10 bases between them. Per the germline V gene, CDR1 is MDHEN and CDR2 is SYDVKM. The CDR3 sequence: CASRPDSTGELFF. The DNA of the CDR3 is TGTGCCAGCAGACCGGACAGTACCGGGGAGCTGTTTTTT.

The chain combines TRBV2 with TRBJ1-4, with TRBD1 as a possible D gene (5 bases). The CDR3 spans 15 residues. Between the trimmed V and J ends, which lost 1 base and 6 bases, there was a span of 12 bases. Germline V CDR1 and CDR2: SNHLY, FYNNEI. The CDR3 DNA reads as TGTGCCAGCAGTGAAGTGGGCGCGGGGGATGAAAAACTGTTTTTT. Protein: CASSEVGAGDEKLFF. The entire variable domain, with the rest obtained from reference TRBV2 and TRBJ1-4, is as follows: EPEVTQTPSHQVTQMGQEVILRCVPISNHLYFYWYRQILGQKVEFLVSFYNNEISEKSEIFDDQFSVERPDGSNFTLKIRSTKLEDSAMYFCASSEVGAGDEKLFFGSGTQLSVL.

Only one count was recorded for this clone. This chain links TRBV19 with TRBJ1-4; perhaps TRBD1 as D (6 bases). The CDR3 has 15 amino acids. V shed 5 bases and J shed 6 bases, with 16 bases lying between them. Germline-derived CDR1 and CDR2 are LNHDA and SQIVND (reference sequence). In DNA, the CDR3 is TGTGCCAGTAGTCATAGAGGGGGAATGTATGAAAAACTGTTTTTT. Translated, it gives CASSHRGGMYEKLFF.

The CDR3 region is CASSDRTGPLNTEAFF. In DNA, the CDR3 is TGTGCCAGCAGCGACCGGACAGGGCCTTTGAACACTGAAGCTTTCTTT. This sequence joins TRBV7-9 and TRBJ1-1; 8 nucleotides agree with TRBD1. This CDR3 has 16 amino acids. The germline CDR1 and CDR2 sequences are SEHNR and FQNEAQ (reference sequence). Trimming removed 5 bases from V and 0 bases from J; junction bases left unmatched: 8.

The J gene is TRBJ1-2, the V gene TRBV18; D perhaps matches TRBD1 (5 bases). The CDR3 length is 16 residues. The V gene lost 4 bases and the J gene lost 0 bases, with 15 bases spanning the gap. Germline V gives CDR1 KGHSH, CDR2 LQKENI. This CDR3 is CASSLGQGRSNYGYTF. In DNA, the CDR3 is TGTGCCAGCTCACTGGGCCAGGGCAGGTCTAACTATGGCTACACCTTC. The variable domain in full, completed from reference TRBV18 and TRBJ1-2, reads NAGVMQNPRHLVRRRGQEARLRCSPMKGHSHVYWYRQLPEEGLKFMVYLQKENIIDESGMPKERFSAEFPKEGPSILRIQQVVRGDSAAYFCASSLGQGRSNYGYTFGSGTRLTVV.

This rearrangement joins TRBV4-1 to TRBJ1-2; D may be TRBD1 (5 bases). The CDR3 runs 15 residues. With 1 base removed from V and 2 bases from J, the gap between germline ends came to 11 bases. CDR1 MGHRA and CDR2 YSYEKL come from the germline V gene. The CDR3 region is CASSQGDSTNYGYTF. CDR3 coding DNA: TGCGCCAGCAGCCAAGGAGACAGCACCAACTATGGCTACACCTTC.

The chain joins TRBV30 to TRBJ1-5; 9 bases fit TRBD1. Germline values: CDR1 GTSNPN, CDR2 SVGIG (reference sequence). J lost 5 bases, V lost 8 bases, and 7 bases had no gene match. There are 13 residues in the CDR3. The CDR3 here is CAVGQGSDQPQHF. CDR3 coding DNA: TGTGCCGTGGGACAGGGAAGCGATCAGCCCCAGCATTTT.

This clone appeared a few times. V usage is TRBV5-6 and J usage is TRBJ1-6, with D perhaps TRBD1 (6 bases). Trimming took 4 bases from V and 3 from J, leaving 17 bases between them. Germline lookup yields CDR1 SGHDT and CDR2 YYEEEE. The CDR3 sequence is 17 residues long. The CDR3 nucleotides are TGTGCCAGCAGCATGGGGGCAGGGGAAATCTATAATTCACCCCTCCACTTT. Amino acid sequence: CASSMGAGEIYNSPLHF. The full variable domain, with the rest looked up from reference TRBV5-6 and TRBJ1-6, is DAGVTQSPTHLIKTRGQQVTLRCSPKSGHDTVSWYQQALGQGPQFIFQYYEEEERQRGNFPDRFSGHQFPNYSSELNVNALLLGDSALYLCASSMGAGEIYNSPLHFGNGTRLTVT.

This chain joins TRBV19 and TRBJ1-5; 9 bases match TRBD1. J lost 7 bases, V lost 5 bases, and 6 bases had no gene match. This CDR3 contains 14 residues. Germline V lookup: CDR1 LNHDA, CDR2 SQIVND (reference sequence). The CDR3 DNA follows: TGTGCCAGTAGTCCACAGGGGGCTGGGCAGCCCCAGCATTTT. This codes for CASSPQGAGQPQHF.

The chain is built from TRBV21-1 and TRBJ1-1. TRBV21-1 is an annotated pseudogene. This CDR3 spans 16 amino acids. The CDR3 loop is CASSKVPRERYTEAFF. The CDR3 region has the DNA TGTGCCAGCAGCAAAGTCCCCCGGGAAAGATACACTGAAGCTTTCTTT.

This clone was recorded only once. The V call is TRBV19, the J call TRBJ2-2, with D possibly being TRBD1 (6 bases). The CDR3 totals 14 residues. Trimming shortened V by 6 bases and J by 3 bases, and 11 bases separated the two germline ends. CDR1 is LNHDA, CDR2 SQIVND, per germline (reference sequence). CDR3 nucleotide sequence: TGTGCCAGTAGGGGGGCAGGGTACACCGGGGAGCTGTTTTTT. It codes for CASRGAGYTGELFF.

The chain joins TRBV21-1 to TRBJ1-3; the table names TRBD1, a call not compared with the DNA. TRBV21-1 is flagged as a pseudogene. CDR3 length equals 17 residues. As DNA, the CDR3 is TGTGCCAGCAGCAAAGGACAGGGCGAACACTCTGGAAACACCATATATTTT. Amino acids: CASSKGQGEHSGNTIYF.

This chain joins TRBV5-5 and TRBJ1-3; D not certain. CDR1 SGHKS and CDR2 YYEKEE come from the germline V gene (reference sequence). The CDR3 consists of 16 residues. The V end was cut by 0 bases, the J end by 0 bases, with 10 bases between. CDR3 in amino acids: CASSLATSISGNTIYF. The CDR3, as DNA: TGTGCCAGCAGCTTGGCGACTTCAATCTCTGGAAACACCATATATTTT.

The chain combines TRBV4-1 with TRBJ2-3; TRBD1 is a possible D gene (5 bases). CDR3 size: 16 residues. V was cut by 2 bases and J by 6 bases, with 18 bases left in between. The germline V gene encodes CDR1 MGHRA and CDR2 YSYEKL. In DNA, the CDR3 is TGCGCCAGCAGCCAAATAGAAAGGGGTGTCGGGGATACGCAGTATTTT. As protein: CASSQIERGVGDTQYF.

The rearrangement links TRBV6-5 to TRBJ1-5; possibly TRBD1 for D (5 bases). This CDR3 spans 13 amino acids. Germline V gives CDR1 MNHEY, CDR2 SVGAGI. Trimming took off 7 bases at V and 3 bases at J, with 10 bases between the two ends. The CDR3 bases are TGTGCCAGCACATCAGGGTACAATCAGCCCCAGCATTTT. Its translation is CASTSGYNQPQHF.

This chain links TRBV20-1 with TRBJ2-7; D is undetermined. This CDR3 region has 13 residues. The germline CDR1 and CDR2 sequences are DFQATT and SNEGSKA (reference sequence). V was pared by 3 bases and J by 3 bases, with 12 bases between. CDR3 loop: CSASIQSGYEQYF. The DNA of the CDR3 is TGCAGTGCTAGTATACAGTCCGGCTACGAGCAGTACTTC.

V and J are TRBV15 and TRBJ1-5; TRBD1 agrees at 7 bases. V lost 0 bases and J lost 8; bases outside the gene matches: 7. CDR3 length equals 15 residues. The germline gives CDR1 LNHNV, CDR2 YYDKDF (reference sequence). The CDR3 DNA reads as TGTGCCACCAGCAGAGATAGTCAGGGGGTCGAGCCCCAGCATTTT. This encodes CATSRDSQGVEPQHF.

In this sample, this clone turned up a few times. V usage is TRBV6-6 and J usage is TRBJ1-1; 8 bases are shared with TRBD1. CDR3 size: 14 residues. Germline V gene sequence: CDR1 MNHNY, CDR2 SVGAGI (reference sequence). After removal of 7 bases from V and 11 bases from J, the junction contained 15 bases not matched to a gene. CDR3 nucleotides: TGTGCCAGCACCCTCGGTGGCAGGGGGCCCTCGGCTTTCTTT. Encoded protein: CASTLGGRGPSAFF.

This sequence joins TRBV5-6 and TRBJ2-3; tentatively, D is TRBD1 (7 bases). Per germline, CDR1 SGHDT and CDR2 YYEEEE. This CDR3 region has 15 residues. V was clipped by 4 bases and J by 0 bases, with 12 bases between them. The CDR3 region has the DNA TGTGCCAGCAGCCGGGGGACAGCGAGCACAGATACGCAGTATTTT. As protein: CASSRGTASTDTQYF.

This chain uses TRBV7-8 with TRBJ2-7; TRBD1 matches at 8 bases. The J segment lost 2 bases and the V segment lost 6 bases, leaving 3 bases of the junction unmatched. CDR3 length equals 13 residues. The germline gives CDR1 SGHVS, CDR2 FQNEAQ. The CDR3: CASRRTGTYEQYF. The CDR3 coding sequence is TGTGCCAGCAGGCGGACAGGGACCTACGAGCAGTACTTC. The complete variable domain, with remaining parts taken from reference TRBV7-8 and TRBJ2-7, reads GAGVSQSPRYKVAKRGQDVALRCDPISGHVSLFWYQQALGQGPEFLTYFQNEAQLDKSGLPSDRFFAERPEGSVSTLKIQRTQQEDSAVYLCASRRTGTYEQYFGPGTRLTVT.

The chain has TRBV23-1 and TRBJ1-6; D is unclear. TRBV23-1 is reported as an ORF; its role is uncertain. Trimming took 4 bases from V and 3 from J, leaving 16 bases between them. The CDR3 is made up of 17 amino acids. The CDR3: CASSLIVRLNYNSPLHF. CDR3 nucleotides: TGCGCCAGCAGTCTGATAGTCCGTCTTAACTATAATTCACCCCTCCACTTT.

This chain links TRBV7-3 with TRBJ2-7; perhaps TRBD2 as D (6 bases). The germline V and J ends were trimmed by 5 bases and 3 bases, with 14 bases remaining between them. The CDR3 is 14 residues long. Germline CDR1 and CDR2: SGHTA and FQGTGA. The CDR3 loop is CASSPAWGDYEQYF. As DNA, the CDR3 is TGTGCCAGCAGCCCGGCCTGGGGGGACTACGAGCAGTACTTC.

V is TRBV5-4 and J is TRBJ2-5; D is ambiguous. The CDR3 is made up of 14 amino acids. Germline CDR1 is SGHNT and CDR2 is YYREEE (reference sequence). V lost 3 bases to trimming and J lost 5 bases, with 14 bases between them. CDR3 sequence: CASSSPGPAETQYF. The CDR3, as DNA: TGTGCCAGCAGCTCCCCAGGTCCTGCGGAGACCCAGTACTTC.

The V call is TRBV19, the J call TRBJ1-2; D is ambiguous. V was pared by 5 bases and J by 4 bases, with 8 bases between. This CDR3 is built from 12 residues. Germline assignment: CDR1 LNHDA and CDR2 SQIVND (reference sequence). CDR3 amino acids: CASSSMVYGYTF. The CDR3 coding sequence is TGTGCCAGTAGTTCTATGGTCTATGGCTACACCTTC.

The V call is TRBV2, the J call TRBJ1-6; TRBD1 is a possible D gene (5 bases). V lost 7 bases, J lost 3 bases, and 13 bases lay in between. There are 15 residues in the CDR3. Per germline, CDR1 SNHLY and CDR2 FYNNEI. The CDR3 spells CASITREVYNSPLHF. The CDR3 bases are TGTGCCAGCATAACCAGGGAAGTCTATAATTCACCCCTCCACTTT.

V usage is TRBV18 and J usage is TRBJ1-2; TRBD1 matches at 11 bases. The CDR3 length is 14 residues. The trim removed 3 bases at V and 6 bases at J, leaving 3 bases unmatched. In germline, CDR1 is KGHSH, CDR2 LQKENI. The CDR3 loop reads CASSPRTGGNGYTF. In DNA, the CDR3 is TGTGCCAGCTCACCTCGGACAGGGGGCAATGGCTACACCTTC. The full variable domain, rest sourced from reference TRBV18 and TRBJ1-2, is NAGVMQNPRHLVRRRGQEARLRCSPMKGHSHVYWYRQLPEEGLKFMVYLQKENIIDESGMPKERFSAEFPKEGPSILRIQQVVRGDSAAYFCASSPRTGGNGYTFGSGTRLTVV.

The chain uses TRBV29-1 and TRBJ1-5, with no clear D. Germline CDR1 is SQVTM and CDR2 is ANQGSEA. The ends were cut back, 7 bases at V and 0 bases at J, with 10 bases in the middle. There are 13 residues in the CDR3. DNA for the CDR3: TGCAGCGCAAAAATTAATAGCAATCAGCCCCAGCATTTT. It specifies CSAKINSNQPQHF.

This chain uses TRBV6-5 with TRBJ2-3, with TRBD2 matching over 8 bases. The CDR3 sequence is 15 residues long. The J segment lost 7 bases and the V segment lost 0 bases, leaving 6 bases of the junction unmatched. The germline CDR1 and CDR2 sequences are MNHEY and SVGAGI. The CDR3 loop reads CASSYSSGGAYTQYF. The CDR3 nucleotides are TGTGCCAGCAGTTACTCGAGCGGGGGAGCTTATACGCAGTATTTT.

The rearrangement joins TRBV19 to TRBJ1-1; TRBD1 agrees at 8 bases. Trimming cost V 3 bases and J 2 bases; bases outside gene matches: 5. Germline V lookup: CDR1 LNHDA, CDR2 SQIVND (reference sequence). The CDR3 sequence is 15 residues long. CDR3: CASSIYRGSNTEAFF. The CDR3 DNA is TGTGCCAGTAGTATCTACAGGGGGTCTAACACTGAAGCTTTCTTT. Based on the CDR3 plus reference TRBV19 and TRBJ1-1, the full variable domain is DGGITQSPKYLFRKEGQNVTLSCEQNLNHDAMYWYRQDPGQGLRLIYYSQIVNDFQKGDIAEGYSVSREKKESFPLTVTSAQKNPTAFYLCASSIYRGSNTEAFFGQGTRLTVV.

The chain employs TRBV19 and TRBJ1-6; no firm D call. The CDR3 loop spans 13 amino acids. The germline gives CDR1 LNHDA, CDR2 SQIVND (reference sequence). The germline V and J ends were trimmed by 1 base and 7 bases, with 5 bases remaining between them. The CDR3 DNA follows: TGTGCCAGTAGTATAGGAGGAAATTCACCCCTCCACTTT. This codes for CASSIGGNSPLHF.

DNA of the CDR3: TGTGCCAGCAGTCGTCAGGGTGGGGGGGGAAACACCATATATTTT. It codes for CASSRQGGGGNTIYF. The V and J genes are TRBV28 and TRBJ1-3; a weak D match, TRBD1 (5 bases). V was clipped by 5 bases and J by 4 bases, with 15 bases between them. This CDR3 spans 15 amino acids. Germline V lookup: CDR1 MDHEN, CDR2 SYDVKM. The full variable domain, its missing parts supplied by reference TRBV28 and TRBJ1-3, is DVKVTQSSRYLVKRTGEKVFLECVQDMDHENMFWYRQDPGLGLRLIYFSYDVKMKEKGDIPEGYSVSREKKERFSLILESASTNQTSMYLCASSRQGGGGNTIYFGEGSWLTVV.